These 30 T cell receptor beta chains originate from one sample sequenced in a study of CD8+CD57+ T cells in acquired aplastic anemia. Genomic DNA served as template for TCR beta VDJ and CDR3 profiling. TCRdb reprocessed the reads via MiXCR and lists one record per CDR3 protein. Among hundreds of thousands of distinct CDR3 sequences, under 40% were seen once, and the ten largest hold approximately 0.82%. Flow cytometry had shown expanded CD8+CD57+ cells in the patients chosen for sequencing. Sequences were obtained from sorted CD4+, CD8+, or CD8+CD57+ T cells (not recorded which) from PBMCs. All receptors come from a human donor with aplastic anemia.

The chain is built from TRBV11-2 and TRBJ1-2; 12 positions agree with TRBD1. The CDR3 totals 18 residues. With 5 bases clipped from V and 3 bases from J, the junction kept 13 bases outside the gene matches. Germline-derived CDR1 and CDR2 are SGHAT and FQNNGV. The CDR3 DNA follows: TGTGCCAGCAGCGCCGGACCGGGACAGGGGGCTCATGACTATGGCTACACCTTC. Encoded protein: CASSAGPGQGAHDYGYTF. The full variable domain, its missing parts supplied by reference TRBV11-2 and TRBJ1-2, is EAGVAQSPRYKIIEKRQSVAFWCNPISGHATLYWYQQILGQGPKLLIQFQNNGVVDDSQLPKDRFSAERLKGVDSTLKIQPAKLEDSAVYLCASSAGPGQGAHDYGYTFGSGTRLTVV.

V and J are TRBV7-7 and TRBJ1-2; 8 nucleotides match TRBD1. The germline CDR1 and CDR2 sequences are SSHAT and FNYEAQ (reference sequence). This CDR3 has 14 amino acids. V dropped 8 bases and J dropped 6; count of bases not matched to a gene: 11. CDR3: CASSPPIQGDGYTF. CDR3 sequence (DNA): TGTGCCAGCTCACCACCAATACAGGGGGATGGCTACACCTTC. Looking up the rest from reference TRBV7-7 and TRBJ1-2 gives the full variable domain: GAGVSQSPRYKVTKRGQDVTLRCDPISSHATLYWYQQALGQGPEFLTYFNYEAQPDKSGLPSDRFSAERPEGSISTLTIQRTEQRDSAMYRCASSPPIQGDGYTFGSGTRLTVV.

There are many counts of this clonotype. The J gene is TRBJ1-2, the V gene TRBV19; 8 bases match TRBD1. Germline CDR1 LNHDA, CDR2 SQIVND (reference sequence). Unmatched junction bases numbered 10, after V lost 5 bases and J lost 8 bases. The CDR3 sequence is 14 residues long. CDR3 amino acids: CASSQVGDRSGYTF. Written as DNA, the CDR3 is TGTGCCAGTAGTCAAGTAGGGGACAGGAGCGGCTACACCTTC.

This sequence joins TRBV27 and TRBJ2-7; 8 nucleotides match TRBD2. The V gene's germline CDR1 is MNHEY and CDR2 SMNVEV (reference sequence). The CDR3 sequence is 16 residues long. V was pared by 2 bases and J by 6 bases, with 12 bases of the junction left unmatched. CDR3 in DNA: TGTGCCAGCAGTTTAACTAGCGGATTAGTCTTAGGCGAGCAGTACTTC. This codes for CASSLTSGLVLGEQYF.

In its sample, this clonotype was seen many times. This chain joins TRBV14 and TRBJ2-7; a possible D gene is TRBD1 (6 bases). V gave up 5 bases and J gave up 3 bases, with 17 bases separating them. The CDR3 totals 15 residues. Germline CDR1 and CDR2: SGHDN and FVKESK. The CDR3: CASSKRGRGFYEQYF. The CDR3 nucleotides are TGTGCCAGCAGCAAGAGGGGAAGGGGGTTCTACGAGCAGTACTTC.

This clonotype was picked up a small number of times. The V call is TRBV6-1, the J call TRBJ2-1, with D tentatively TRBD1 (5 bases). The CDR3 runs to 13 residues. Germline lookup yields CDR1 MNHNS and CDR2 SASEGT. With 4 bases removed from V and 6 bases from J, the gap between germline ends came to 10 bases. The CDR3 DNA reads TGTGCCAGCAGTGTCCAGGGAAGCAATGAGCAGTTCTTC. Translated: CASSVQGSNEQFF.

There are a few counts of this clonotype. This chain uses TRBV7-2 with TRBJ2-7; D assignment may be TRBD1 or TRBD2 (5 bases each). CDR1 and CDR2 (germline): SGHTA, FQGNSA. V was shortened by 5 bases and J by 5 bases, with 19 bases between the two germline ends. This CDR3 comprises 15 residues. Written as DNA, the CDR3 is TGTGCCAGCAGCCCAGGGCTCCGGGGCTTACACGAGCAGTACTTC. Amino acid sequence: CASSPGLRGLHEQYF.

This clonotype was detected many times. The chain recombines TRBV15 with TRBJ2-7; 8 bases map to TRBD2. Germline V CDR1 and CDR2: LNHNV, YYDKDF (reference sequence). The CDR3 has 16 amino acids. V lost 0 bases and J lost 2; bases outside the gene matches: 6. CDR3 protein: CATSRDLREGAYEQYF. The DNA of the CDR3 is TGTGCCACCAGCAGAGATCTCCGGGAGGGAGCCTACGAGCAGTACTTC.

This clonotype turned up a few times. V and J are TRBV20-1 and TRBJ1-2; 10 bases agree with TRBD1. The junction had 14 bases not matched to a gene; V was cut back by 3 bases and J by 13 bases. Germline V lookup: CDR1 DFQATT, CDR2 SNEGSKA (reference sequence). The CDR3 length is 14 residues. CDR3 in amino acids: CSASTPRQGAVFTF. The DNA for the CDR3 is TGCAGTGCTAGTACTCCGAGACAGGGGGCAGTTTTCACCTTC.

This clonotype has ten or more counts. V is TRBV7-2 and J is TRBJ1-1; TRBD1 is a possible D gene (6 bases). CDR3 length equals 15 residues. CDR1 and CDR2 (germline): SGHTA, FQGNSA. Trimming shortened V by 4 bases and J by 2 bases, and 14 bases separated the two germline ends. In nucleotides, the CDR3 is TGTGCCAGCAGCTCCTACAGGGAACTAAACACTGAAGCTTTCTTT. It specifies CASSSYRELNTEAFF.

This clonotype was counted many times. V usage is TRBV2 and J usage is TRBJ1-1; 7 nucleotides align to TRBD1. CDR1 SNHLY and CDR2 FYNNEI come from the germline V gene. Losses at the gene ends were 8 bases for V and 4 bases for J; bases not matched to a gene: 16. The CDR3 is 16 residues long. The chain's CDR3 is CASHPSPLTGPTEAFF. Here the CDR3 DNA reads TGTGCCAGCCATCCCTCCCCTTTGACAGGGCCCACTGAAGCTTTCTTT.

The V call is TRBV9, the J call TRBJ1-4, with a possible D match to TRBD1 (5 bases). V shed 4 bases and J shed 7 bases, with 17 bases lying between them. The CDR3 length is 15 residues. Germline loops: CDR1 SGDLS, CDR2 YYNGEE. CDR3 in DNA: TGTGCCAGCAGCCGTAGGCCAGGGCCCGGTGAAAAACTGTTTTTT. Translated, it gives CASSRRPGPGEKLFF.

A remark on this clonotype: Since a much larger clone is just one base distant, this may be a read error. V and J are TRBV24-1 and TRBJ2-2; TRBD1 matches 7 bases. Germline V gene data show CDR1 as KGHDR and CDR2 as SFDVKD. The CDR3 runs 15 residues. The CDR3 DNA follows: TGTGCCGCCAGTGATACCGGGACAGTCACCGGGGAGCTGTTTTTT. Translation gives CAASDTGTVTGELFF.

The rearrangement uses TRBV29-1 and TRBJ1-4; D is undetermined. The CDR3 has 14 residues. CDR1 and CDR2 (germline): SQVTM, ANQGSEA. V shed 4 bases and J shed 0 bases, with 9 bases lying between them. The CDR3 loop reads CSVVVEATNEKLFF. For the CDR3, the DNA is TGCAGCGTTGTGGTGGAGGCAACTAATGAAAAACTGTTTTTT.

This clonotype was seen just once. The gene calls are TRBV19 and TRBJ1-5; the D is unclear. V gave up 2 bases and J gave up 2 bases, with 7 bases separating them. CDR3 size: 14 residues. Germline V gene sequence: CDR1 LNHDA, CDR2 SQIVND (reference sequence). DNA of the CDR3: TGTGCCAGTAGTATACGTTTTGGCAATCAGCCCCAGCATTTT. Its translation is CASSIRFGNQPQHF.

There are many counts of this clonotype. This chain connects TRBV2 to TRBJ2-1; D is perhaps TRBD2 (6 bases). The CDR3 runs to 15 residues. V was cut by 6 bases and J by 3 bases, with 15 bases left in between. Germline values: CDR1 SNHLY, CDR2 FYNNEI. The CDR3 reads CASRWGEGGYNEQFF. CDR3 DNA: TGTGCCAGCAGGTGGGGGGAAGGTGGCTACAATGAGCAGTTCTTC. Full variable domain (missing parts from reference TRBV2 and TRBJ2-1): EPEVTQTPSHQVTQMGQEVILRCVPISNHLYFYWYRQILGQKVEFLVSFYNNEISEKSEIFDDQFSVERPDGSNFTLKIRSTKLEDSAMYFCASRWGEGGYNEQFFGPGTRLTVL.

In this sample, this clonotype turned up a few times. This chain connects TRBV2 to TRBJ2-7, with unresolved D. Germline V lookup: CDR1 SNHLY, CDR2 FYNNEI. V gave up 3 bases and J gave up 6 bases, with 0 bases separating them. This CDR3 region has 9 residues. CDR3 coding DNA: TGTGCCAGCAGTGACGAGCAGTACTTC. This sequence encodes CASSDEQYF. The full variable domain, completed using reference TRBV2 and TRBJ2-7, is EPEVTQTPSHQVTQMGQEVILRCVPISNHLYFYWYRQILGQKVEFLVSFYNNEISEKSEIFDDQFSVERPDGSNFTLKIRSTKLEDSAMYFCASSDEQYFGPGTRLTVT.

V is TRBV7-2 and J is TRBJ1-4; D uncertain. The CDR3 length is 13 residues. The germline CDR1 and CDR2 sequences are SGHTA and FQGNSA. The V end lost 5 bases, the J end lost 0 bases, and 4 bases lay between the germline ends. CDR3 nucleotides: TGTGCCAGCAGCCGTGCAACTAATGAAAAACTGTTTTTT. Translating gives CASSRATNEKLFF. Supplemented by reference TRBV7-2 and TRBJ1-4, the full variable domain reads GAGVSQSPSNKVTEKGKDVELRCDPISGHTALYWYRQSLGQGLEFLIYFQGNSAPDKSGLPSDRFSAERTGGSVSTLTIQRTQQEDSAVYLCASSRATNEKLFFGSGTQLSVL.

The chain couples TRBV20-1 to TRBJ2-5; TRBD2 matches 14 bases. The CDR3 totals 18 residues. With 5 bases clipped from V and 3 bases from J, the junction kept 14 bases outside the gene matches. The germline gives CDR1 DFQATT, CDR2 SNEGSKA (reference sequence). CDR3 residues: CSALRLAGGLAGEETQYF. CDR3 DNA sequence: TGCAGTGCTTTACGACTAGCGGGGGGGCTGGCTGGAGAAGAGACCCAGTACTTC.

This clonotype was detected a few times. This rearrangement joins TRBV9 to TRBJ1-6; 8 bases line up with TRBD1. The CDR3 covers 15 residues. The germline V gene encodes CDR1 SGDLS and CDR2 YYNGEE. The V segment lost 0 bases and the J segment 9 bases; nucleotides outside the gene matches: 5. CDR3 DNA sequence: TGTGCCAGCAGCGTAGCAGGGGGCGCGGGTTCACCCCTCCACTTT. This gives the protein CASSVAGGAGSPLHF.

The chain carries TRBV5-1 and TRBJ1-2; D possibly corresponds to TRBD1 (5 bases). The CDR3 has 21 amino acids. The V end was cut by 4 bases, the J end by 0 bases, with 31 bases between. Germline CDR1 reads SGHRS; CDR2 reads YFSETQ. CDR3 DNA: TGCGCCAGCAGCGGACTCGAGCCGAACAGGTGGGGCAGAATGTCTAACTATGGCTACACCTTC. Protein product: CASSGLEPNRWGRMSNYGYTF.

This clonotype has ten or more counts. The CDR3 DNA sequence: TGTGCCAGCAGCTTACAGCACAAACAGCCCCAGCATTTT. Translation: CASSLQHKQPQHF. The chain joins TRBV5-8 to TRBJ1-5; D is unresolved. Trimming left V 2 bases short and J 7 bases short, with 10 bases between. CDR1 SGHTS and CDR2 YDEGEE come from the germline V gene. This CDR3 has 13 amino acids.

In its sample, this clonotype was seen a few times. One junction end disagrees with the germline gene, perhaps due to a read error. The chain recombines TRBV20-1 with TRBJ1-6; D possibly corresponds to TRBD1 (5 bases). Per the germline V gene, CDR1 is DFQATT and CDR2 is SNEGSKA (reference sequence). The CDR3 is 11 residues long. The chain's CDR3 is CSAPFGDEQYF. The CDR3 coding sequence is TGCAGTGCCCCGTTCGGGGACGAGCAGTACTTT.

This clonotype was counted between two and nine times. The CDR3 bases are TGTGCCAGCAACAGGGGAGGTAGAGAGACCCAGTACTTC. This translates into CASNRGGRETQYF. The chain couples TRBV7-9 to TRBJ2-5; D possibly corresponds to TRBD1 (7 bases). V lost 7 bases to trimming and J lost 4 bases, with 13 bases between them. Germline CDR1 and CDR2: SEHNR and FQNEAQ (reference sequence). There are 13 residues in the CDR3.

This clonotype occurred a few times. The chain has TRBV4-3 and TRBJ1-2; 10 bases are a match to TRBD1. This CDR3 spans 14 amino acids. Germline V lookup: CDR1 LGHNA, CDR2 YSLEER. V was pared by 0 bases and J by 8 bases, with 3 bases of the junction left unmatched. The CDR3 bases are TGCGCCAGCAGCCAAGAAGGGACAGGGGCGGGCTACACCTTC. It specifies CASSQEGTGAGYTF.

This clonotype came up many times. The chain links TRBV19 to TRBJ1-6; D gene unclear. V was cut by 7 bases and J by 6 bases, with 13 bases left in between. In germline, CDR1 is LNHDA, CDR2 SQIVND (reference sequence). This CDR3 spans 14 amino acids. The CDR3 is CASTKIASNSPLHF. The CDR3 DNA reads TGTGCCAGTACCAAGATTGCGAGTAATTCACCCCTCCACTTT.

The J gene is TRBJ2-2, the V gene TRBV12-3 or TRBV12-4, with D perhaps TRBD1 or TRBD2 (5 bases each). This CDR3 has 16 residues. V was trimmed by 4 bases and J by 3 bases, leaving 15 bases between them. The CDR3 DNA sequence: TGTGCCAGCAGTTCGCGTCCCTGGGGGTACACCGGGGAGCTGTTTTTT. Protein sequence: CASSSRPWGYTGELFF.

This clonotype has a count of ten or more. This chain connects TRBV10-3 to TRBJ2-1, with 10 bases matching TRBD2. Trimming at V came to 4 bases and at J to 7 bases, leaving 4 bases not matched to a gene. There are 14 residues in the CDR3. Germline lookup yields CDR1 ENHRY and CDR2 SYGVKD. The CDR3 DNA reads TGTGCCATCAGTGTGTCTAGCGGGGGAAATGAGCAGTTCTTC. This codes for CAISVSSGGNEQFF.

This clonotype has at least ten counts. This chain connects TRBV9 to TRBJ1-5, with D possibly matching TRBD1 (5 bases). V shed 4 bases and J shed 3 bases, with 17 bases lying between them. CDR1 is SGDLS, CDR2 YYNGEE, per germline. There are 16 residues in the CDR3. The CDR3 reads CASSPAPSGLNQPQHF. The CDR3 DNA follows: TGTGCCAGCAGCCCTGCCCCCTCAGGGCTCAATCAGCCCCAGCATTTT.

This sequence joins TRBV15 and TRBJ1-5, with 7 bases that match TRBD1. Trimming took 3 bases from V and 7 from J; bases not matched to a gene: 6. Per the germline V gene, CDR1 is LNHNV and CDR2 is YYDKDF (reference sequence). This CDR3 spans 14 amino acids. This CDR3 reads CATSSDRDVQPQHF. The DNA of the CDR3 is TGTGCCACCAGCAGCGACAGGGATGTCCAGCCCCAGCATTTT.